One and the same sample provided the 20 T cell receptor beta chains below, sequenced in a study of blood T cell repertoires in COVID-19. Profiling relied on immunoSEQ multiplex PCR, and the TCRdb table lists in-frame clones only, not all of them. Here the sample spans 300,000 to 400,000 clones, roughly 90% being singletons. Input material: peripheral blood. The source of these receptors is a woman between 70 and 85 years old with COVID-19, enrolled during active disease.

The chain has TRBV2 and TRBJ2-7; D might be TRBD1 (5 bases). Per the germline V gene, CDR1 is SNHLY and CDR2 is FYNNEI. This CDR3 has 13 residues. Between the trimmed V and J ends, which lost 5 bases and 3 bases, there was a span of 11 bases. CDR3 in amino acids: CASSNRINYEQYF. The DNA for the CDR3 is TGTGCCAGCAGTAACAGGATCAACTACGAGCAGTACTTC.

V and J are TRBV27 and TRBJ2-2; TRBD1 matches at 10 bases. Germline CDR1 and CDR2: MNHEY and SMNVEV (reference sequence). The CDR3 sequence is 16 residues long. The trim removed 5 bases at V and 7 bases at J, leaving 10 bases unmatched. The CDR3 DNA reads as TGTGCCAGCAGTGAACTGGGACAGGGGATAATCGGGGAGCTGTTTTTT. This codes for CASSELGQGIIGELFF.

The rearrangement uses TRBV12-3 or TRBV12-4 and TRBJ2-7; D might be TRBD2 (6 bases). V lost 6 bases and J 1 base, leaving 10 bases between the germline ends. The CDR3 is 13 amino acids. CDR3 region: CASSWGLSYEQYF. The CDR3 nucleotides read TGTGCCAGCAGCTGGGGACTGTCCTACGAGCAGTACTTC.

This sequence joins TRBV21-1 and TRBJ2-4; the table calls TRBD2, which could not be checked here. TRBV21-1 represents a pseudogene. This CDR3 has 15 amino acids. The CDR3 protein is CASSGQRGSKNIQYF. CDR3 nucleotides: TGTGCCAGCAGCGGCCAGCGGGGATCAAAAAACATTCAGTACTTC.

The chain couples TRBV19 to TRBJ2-7, with TRBD2 matching over 10 bases. V was pared by 3 bases and J by 3 bases, with 8 bases of the junction left unmatched. Germline V gene sequence: CDR1 LNHDA, CDR2 SQIVND (reference sequence). The CDR3 is made up of 16 amino acids. CDR3 nucleotides: TGTGCCAGTAGTATGCTGGCTAGCGGGGGAAGCTACGAGCAGTACTTC. It is translated as CASSMLASGGSYEQYF.

This chain connects TRBV28 to TRBJ1-5; 8 nucleotides agree with TRBD1. Germline V CDR1 and CDR2: MDHEN, SYDVKM. CDR3 length: 18 amino acids. The junction had 14 bases not matched to a gene; V was cut back by 7 bases and J by 0 bases. The CDR3 nucleotides read TGTGCCAGCATCCTAAGGTGGGACAGGACTTATAGCAATCAGCCCCAGCATTTT. Protein product: CASILRWDRTYSNQPQHF.

This clone showed up just once. The rearrangement links TRBV6-2 or TRBV6-3 to TRBJ2-7, with D possibly being TRBD1 (6 bases). V was cut by 6 bases and J by 2 bases, with 17 bases left in between. The germline V gene has CDR1 MNHEY and CDR2 SVGEGT. The CDR3 is 15 residues long. This chain's CDR3 is CASSYDRLRAYEQYF. CDR3 nucleotide sequence: TGTGCCAGCAGCTATGACAGGCTAAGAGCCTACGAGCAGTACTTC.

This chain uses TRBV19 with TRBJ2-1; 7 bases agree with TRBD2. Germline CDR1 reads LNHDA; CDR2 reads SQIVND (reference sequence). The CDR3 sequence is 20 residues long. V dropped 2 bases and J dropped 0; count of bases not matched to a gene: 16. CDR3 DNA: TGTGCCAGTAGTATAAGACCCGGGGGGTCCGTCTTTAGCTCCTACAATGAGCAGTTCTTC. It yields the protein CASSIRPGGSVFSSYNEQFF.

The J gene is TRBJ2-7, the V gene TRBV30, with a tentative D call TRBD1 (6 bases). Germline V CDR1 and CDR2: GTSNPN, SVGIG (reference sequence). This CDR3 is 16 amino acids long. The germline V and J ends were trimmed by 2 bases and 5 bases, with 22 bases remaining between them. The CDR3 reads CAWSQRTVLTPHEQYF. CDR3 sequence (DNA): TGTGCCTGGAGTCAACGGACAGTCTTAACACCCCACGAGCAGTACTTC.

The V gene is TRBV5-1, the J gene TRBJ1-2, with a weak D call TRBD1 (5 bases). Germline-derived CDR1 and CDR2 are SGHRS and YFSETQ. This CDR3 region has 14 residues. V was trimmed by 0 bases and J by 2 bases, leaving 8 bases between them. The CDR3 bases are TGCGCCAGCAGCTTGGGGGGCCTAAACTATGGCTACACCTTC. As protein: CASSLGGLNYGYTF.

The chain employs TRBV18 and TRBJ1-1; 10 bases align to TRBD1. In germline, CDR1 is KGHSH, CDR2 LQKENI. This CDR3 is 16 amino acids long. Trimming at V came to 6 bases and at J to 7 bases, leaving 14 bases not matched to a gene. This chain's CDR3 is CASSPFVGTGDGEAFF. CDR3 coding DNA: TGTGCCAGCTCGCCCTTTGTCGGGACAGGGGATGGTGAAGCTTTCTTT.

The chain couples TRBV9 to TRBJ1-1; D is unresolved. V gave up 0 bases and J gave up 1 base, with 10 bases separating them. Per the germline V gene, CDR1 is SGDLS and CDR2 is YYNGEE. The CDR3 has 15 residues. In DNA, the CDR3 is TGTGCCAGCAGCGTAGAAGGGAGAGGGAACACTGAAGCTTTCTTT. It specifies CASSVEGRGNTEAFF.

This clone was seen just once. This chain uses TRBV7-9 with TRBJ1-1; the D is unclear. Per germline, CDR1 SEHNR and CDR2 FQNEAQ (reference sequence). The CDR3 is made up of 11 amino acids. The V and J ends lost 5 bases and 8 bases respectively, with 9 bases between them. The CDR3 DNA reads as TGTGCCAGCAGCCATACAGTCGAAGCTTTCTTT. This translates into CASSHTVEAFF.

The CDR3 DNA follows: TGTGCCAGCTCACCGTTATTTGGTCAGGGTACTGAAGCTTTCTTT. Its protein product is CASSPLFGQGTEAFF. The chain joins TRBV18 to TRBJ1-1; weak D call: TRBD1 (5 bases). Trimming removed 3 bases at V and 5 bases at J, with 16 bases between. This CDR3 has 15 amino acids. Germline CDR1 is KGHSH and CDR2 is LQKENI.

In this sample, this clone turned up a few times. V and J are TRBV29-1 and TRBJ1-3, with unresolved D. This CDR3 has 14 amino acids. Germline V lookup: CDR1 SQVTM, CDR2 ANQGSEA. The V and J ends lost 4 bases and 0 bases respectively, with 10 bases between them. The CDR3 reads CSVGLENSGNTIYF. The CDR3 DNA reads TGCAGCGTTGGCTTAGAAAACTCTGGAAACACCATATATTTT.

The rearrangement joins TRBV6-5 to TRBJ1-1; no definite D call. Trimming cost V 0 bases and J 10 bases, with 15 bases left between them. Per the germline V gene, CDR1 is MNHEY and CDR2 is SVGAGI. The CDR3 is 14 residues long. CDR3 coding DNA: TGTGCCAGCAGTTACTCCCCGGTCAACCGTGGAGCTTTCTTT. Its translation: CASSYSPVNRGAFF.

The CDR3: CASSRLTGINYGYTF. The CDR3 DNA sequence: TGTGCCAGCAGCCGCCTGACAGGGATTAACTATGGCTACACCTTC. The chain links TRBV7-8 to TRBJ1-2; 7 positions agree with TRBD1. The CDR3 covers 15 residues. The germline gives CDR1 SGHVS, CDR2 FQNEAQ. The J segment lost 1 base and the V segment lost 5 bases, leaving 7 bases of the junction unmatched.

The chain couples TRBV7-9 to TRBJ2-3, with 8 bases identical to TRBD2. The CDR3 totals 15 residues. The V and J ends lost 1 base and 2 bases, in that order; junction bases with no gene match: 2. Germline values: CDR1 SEHNR, CDR2 FQNEAQ (reference sequence). CDR3 DNA sequence: TGTGCCAGCAGCTTAGGACTAGCGAACACAGATACGCAGTATTTT. Translated: CASSLGLANTDTQYF.

The chain has TRBV4-3 and TRBJ1-5, with TRBD1 as a possible D gene (6 bases). The length of the CDR3 is 13 residues. V gave up 1 base and J gave up 5 bases, with 6 bases separating them. CDR1 and CDR2 from the germline V gene are LGHNA and YSLEER. CDR3 bases: TGCGCCAGCAGCCAAGGGACAGATCAGCCCCAGCATTTT. Protein: CASSQGTDQPQHF.

The chain is built from TRBV6-5 and TRBJ1-3; D not certain. The germline V gene encodes CDR1 MNHEY and CDR2 SVGAGI. The CDR3 spans 16 residues. Trimming stripped 0 bases from V and 0 bases from J, with 9 bases between. CDR3 region: CASSYSEVASGNTIYF. CDR3 nucleotides: TGTGCCAGCAGTTACTCGGAGGTGGCCTCTGGAAACACCATATATTTT.